The T cell receptor (beta chain) under discussion was sequenced for a study of beta chain features in type 1 diabetes. Cell sorting via CD45RO/CCR7/CD25/CD127/CD95/CD27 was performed to obtain CD4+ naive, central memory, regulatory and stem cell-like memory cells. With regard to this clone: Its cognate antigen is unknown.

Study observations and caveats: A greater similarity of naive, central memory and Treg TCRB repertoires was seen among patients than among healthy donors.

This CDR3 has 16 amino acids. Germline V gives CDR1 LGHNA, CDR2 YNFKEQ. With 5 bases clipped from V and 5 bases from J, the junction kept 13 bases outside the gene matches. Expressed TCRB transcripts were sequenced because the entire RNA isolate underwent reverse transcription. Produced via immunoSEQ multiplex PCR; TCRdb's table is partial and in-frame only. The table records approximately 120,000 clones, almost 40% of them present only once. The clonotype originates from a woman under 30 in good health. The V and J genes are TRBV4-2 and TRBJ2-5; TRBD1 matches at 8 bases. Sequencing was carried out using stem cell memory CD4+ T cells from blood. CDR3 bases: TGTGCCAGCAGCTTGACAGGGGTGGGTGGCACGGAGACCCAGTACTTC. Translation gives CASSLTGVGGTETQYF.